This T cell receptor (beta chain) was found in a study of blood T cell repertoires in COVID-19. Across the study: Acute and convalescent COVID-19 samples came from the United States, Italy and Spain. T cells, B-cell-depleted T cells, or PBMCs supplied cDNA or gDNA.

In the original workflow: Reference gene primer amplification gave nucleated cell count estimates. The assay was immunoSEQ multiplex PCR, and TCRdb's table has in-frame clones only and misses some. From that table come the V and J calls and clone size; the DNA was used to work out D and trimming. Altogether 150,000 to 200,000 clones are present, about 88% being singletons, with the ten largest covering 2.1%. V gave up 4 bases and J gave up 5 bases, with 18 bases separating them. This CDR3 has 16 residues. The germline V gene has CDR1 SGHDT and CDR2 YYEEEE. The source of this sequence is a man between 65 and 80 years old with active or convalescent COVID-19. This chain joins TRBV5-6 and TRBJ2-2; tentatively, D is TRBD1 (6 bases). The sample consisted of peripheral blood. The DNA for the CDR3 is TGTGCCAGCAGCCCCCCCCCAGGGACAAGTACCGGGGAGCTGTTTTTT. Encoded protein: CASSPPPGTSTGELFF.